Presented here are 28 T cell receptor beta chains from one specimen sequenced in a study of neurological immune-mediated disorders. TCRdb passed the 5' RACE reads through MiXCR, listing each CDR3 protein once. The data show tens of thousands of distinct CDR3 sequences, 2.5% to 4% seen once. Source material: PBMCs. The receptors originated from a woman in her 30s with multiple sclerosis.

This clonotype has only a few counts. This sequence may be a read error, since a much larger clone differs from it by one base. This sequence joins TRBV2 and TRBJ2-4; D is uncertain. The CDR3 sequence is 14 residues long. Germline-derived CDR1 and CDR2 are SNHLY and FYNNEI. DNA of the CDR3: TGTGCCAGCAAAAGGGTATTGTCGGAAAAAATTCAGTACTTC. The encoded protein is CASKRVLSEKIQYF.

The sample holds many counts of this clonotype. The V call is TRBV24-1, the J call TRBJ2-1; weak D call: TRBD2 (6 bases). In germline, CDR1 is KGHDR, CDR2 SFDVKD. The V end was cut by 5 bases, the J end by 2 bases, with 15 bases between. This CDR3 has 16 amino acids. CDR3 residues: CATSVSLANTYNEQFF. The CDR3 DNA follows: TGTGCCACCAGTGTTAGCCTAGCGAATACCTACAATGAGCAGTTCTTC.

This clonotype appeared many times. The rearrangement uses TRBV5-1 and TRBJ2-1; TRBD1 agrees at 9 bases. CDR3 size: 13 residues. Germline V gene lookup returns CDR1 SGHRS and CDR2 YFSETQ. Trimming at V came to 4 bases and at J to 9 bases, leaving 5 bases not matched to a gene. The CDR3 DNA reads as TGCGCCAGCAGCACGACAGGGGGGGGTGAGCAGTTCTTC. Translating gives CASSTTGGGEQFF.

This clonotype has at least ten counts. The V and J genes are TRBV3-1 and TRBJ2-3; 12 bases map to TRBD2. V was clipped by 2 bases and J by 2 bases; unmatched bases: 8. The CDR3 length is 18 residues. CDR1 and CDR2 from the germline V gene are LGHDT and YNNKEL (reference sequence). The CDR3 region has the DNA TGTGCCAGCAGCCAAACCTCCCTAGCGGGGGGGACCACAGATACGCAGTATTTT. The encoded protein is CASSQTSLAGGTTDTQYF.

This clonotype has only a few counts. One end of the junction is discordant with germline, which a read error may explain. This chain links TRBV5-1 with TRBJ2-2; 7 nucleotides agree with TRBD1. CDR3 size: 17 residues. CDR1 is SGHRS and CDR2 is YFSETQ in the germline V gene. The chain's CDR3 is CANSLARGRLNTGELFF. The CDR3 DNA reads TGCGCCAACAGCTTGGCTAGGGGGCGTTTAAACACCGGGGAGCTGTTTTTT.

This clonotype was observed at least ten times. The CDR3 protein is CASSHGGGHEQYF. DNA for the CDR3: TGCGCCAGCAGCCATGGTGGGGGGCACGAGCAGTACTTC. The chain links TRBV5-1 to TRBJ2-7; the D gene could be TRBD1 or TRBD2 (6 bases each). Germline lookup yields CDR1 SGHRS and CDR2 YFSETQ. The CDR3 sequence is 13 residues long. V lost 4 bases to trimming and J lost 5 bases, with 13 bases between them.

This clonotype was observed at least ten times. This chain connects TRBV6-1 to TRBJ1-1; no firm D call. CDR3 size: 14 residues. V was clipped by 1 base and J by 1 base, with 7 bases between them. In germline, CDR1 is MNHNS, CDR2 SASEGT. The CDR3 reads CASSEVGGNTEAFF. The CDR3 DNA is TGTGCCAGCAGTGAAGTAGGCGGGAACACTGAAGCTTTCTTT.

This clonotype appeared many times. The chain uses TRBV20-1 and TRBJ2-5, with D unclear. Germline V lookup: CDR1 DFQATT, CDR2 SNEGSKA (reference sequence). There are 11 residues in the CDR3. V was cut by 0 bases and J by 4 bases, with 3 bases left in between. The DNA for the CDR3 is TGCAGTGCTAGAGATGGAGAGACCCAGTACTTC. Protein sequence: CSARDGETQYF.

This clonotype was recorded at least ten times. The chain combines TRBV28 with TRBJ2-3; no definite D call. Deletions cut 1 base from V and 4 bases from J, with 12 bases between. This CDR3 comprises 15 residues. Looked up from germline, CDR1 is MDHEN and CDR2 is SYDVKM. The CDR3 sequence is CASSLFPKFSDTQYF. The DNA for the CDR3 is TGTGCCAGCAGTTTATTCCCGAAATTCTCAGATACGCAGTATTTT. The full variable domain, with the rest looked up from reference TRBV28 and TRBJ2-3, is DVKVTQSSRYLVKRTGEKVFLECVQDMDHENMFWYRQDPGLGLRLIYFSYDVKMKEKGDIPEGYSVSREKKERFSLILESASTNQTSMYLCASSLFPKFSDTQYFGPGTRLTVL.

This clonotype came up many times. The chain carries TRBV29-1 and TRBJ1-5, with a tentative D call TRBD1 (5 bases). The V and J ends lost 4 bases and 4 bases respectively, with 14 bases between them. The CDR3 contains 14 residues. CDR1 SQVTM and CDR2 ANQGSEA come from the germline V gene. The CDR3: CSVGFGGANQPQHF. DNA of the CDR3: TGCAGCGTTGGGTTCGGGGGAGCAAATCAGCCCCAGCATTTT.

This clonotype was detected many times. The junction departs from the called germline gene at one end, perhaps through a read error. The rearrangement links TRBV20-1 to TRBJ1-5; tentatively, D is TRBD1 (5 bases). Germline-derived CDR1 and CDR2 are DFQATT and SNEGSKA (reference sequence). CDR3 length: 14 amino acids. The CDR3: CSARKQDSNQPQNF. In DNA form, the CDR3 reads TGCAGTGCTAGAAAACAGGATAGCAATCAGCCCCAGAATTTT.

This clonotype was recorded at least ten times. The V and J genes are TRBV5-6 and TRBJ2-3; D ambiguous. Trimming left V 0 bases short and J 3 bases short, with 11 bases between. Germline assignment: CDR1 SGHDT and CDR2 YYEEEE. CDR3 length: 15 amino acids. Written as DNA, the CDR3 is TGTGCCAGCAGCTTGGGGACCACCGGGACAGATACGCAGTATTTT. Translation: CASSLGTTGTDTQYF.

At least ten counts were recorded for this clonotype. The V call is TRBV28, the J call TRBJ2-1; 9 bases are a match to TRBD2. This CDR3 is built from 16 residues. Germline V lookup: CDR1 MDHEN, CDR2 SYDVKM. V was pared by 7 bases and J by 0 bases, with 7 bases of the junction left unmatched. DNA of the CDR3: TGTGCCAGCAAACCCTATAGCGGGAGCTCCTACAATGAGCAGTTCTTC. Translated, it gives CASKPYSGSSYNEQFF.

This clonotype was seen a few times. The final CDR3 position lacks the conserved phenylalanine or tryptophan, pointing to a likely read error. The rearrangement uses TRBV7-8 and TRBJ2-5, with 12 bases lining up with TRBD2. Trimming removed 4 bases from V and 1 base from J; junction bases left unmatched: 4. This CDR3 comprises 16 residues. Germline CDR1 and CDR2: SGHVS and FQNEAQ. DNA of the CDR3: TGTGCCAGCAGCTCGCAGACTAGCGGGGGCCAAGAGACCCAGTACAAC. Its translation: CASSSQTSGGQETQYN.

This clonotype was counted many times. V usage is TRBV18 and J usage is TRBJ1-1, with a tentative D call TRBD1 (5 bases). V gave up 0 bases and J gave up 1 base, with 12 bases separating them. Germline lookup yields CDR1 KGHSH and CDR2 LQKENI. The length of the CDR3 is 16 residues. CDR3 amino acids: CASSPPNRQENTEAFF. In DNA, the CDR3 is TGTGCCAGCTCACCACCGAACAGGCAAGAGAACACTGAAGCTTTCTTT.

About this clonotype: This could be a read error, since a much larger clone is one nucleotide away. The chain recombines TRBV20-1 with TRBJ2-7; TRBD2 agrees at 14 bases. Germline V gives CDR1 DFQATT, CDR2 SNEGSKA (reference sequence). V was clipped by 3 bases and J by 7 bases; unmatched bases: 8. This CDR3 has 15 residues. CDR3 in amino acids: CSASAPGLAGEEQYF. CDR3 in DNA: TGCAGTGCTAGTGCACCGGGACTAGCGGGAGAAGAGCAGTACTTC.

This clonotype was picked up many times. This chain joins TRBV20-1 and TRBJ2-5; 7 bases are a match to TRBD1. The germline V gene encodes CDR1 DFQATT and CDR2 SNEGSKA (reference sequence). With V trimmed by 5 bases and J by 1 base, 4 bases remained unmatched. The CDR3 has 13 amino acids. The CDR3 nucleotides read TGCAGTGCTGGGACAGAAACCCAAGAGACCCAGTACTTC. Amino acids: CSAGTETQETQYF.

This clonotype occurred a few times. The rearrangement joins TRBV6-5 to TRBJ2-2, with D possibly being TRBD2 (6 bases). In germline, CDR1 is MNHEY, CDR2 SVGAGI. This CDR3 comprises 13 residues. The germline V and J ends were trimmed by 5 bases and 4 bases, with 8 bases remaining between them. In DNA, the CDR3 is TGTGCCAGCAGTCGCGGGACCACCGGGGAGCTGTTTTTT. Translated, it gives CASSRGTTGELFF.

This clonotype was counted at least ten times. This sequence joins TRBV18 and TRBJ1-2; D is unresolved. Germline V gene lookup returns CDR1 KGHSH and CDR2 LQKENI. The CDR3 spans 14 residues. V gave up 6 bases and J gave up 10 bases, with 21 bases separating them. CDR3 sequence: CASSPTLTASDYTF. CDR3 DNA sequence: TGTGCCAGCTCGCCTACGCTGACGGCCAGCGACTACACCTTC.

This clonotype showed up many times. The gene calls are TRBV13 and TRBJ2-1, with D perhaps matching TRBD2 (6 bases). Germline values: CDR1 PRHDT, CDR2 FYEKMQ (reference sequence). Trimming left V 0 bases short and J 5 bases short, with 8 bases between. The CDR3 is 14 residues long. The CDR3 bases are TGTGCCAGCAGCTTAGGTGGGACTGACAATGAGCAGTTCTTC. It translates to CASSLGGTDNEQFF.

This clonotype was counted ten times or more. The V call is TRBV7-2, the J call TRBJ2-7; 12 nucleotides match TRBD2. The V gene's germline CDR1 is SGHTA and CDR2 FQGNSA. This CDR3 has 16 residues. V was pared by 6 bases and J by 2 bases, with 8 bases of the junction left unmatched. CDR3 bases: TGTGCCAGCAGTCCCCGCCTAGCGGGAGGGCCCTACGAGCAGTACTTC. Encoded protein: CASSPRLAGGPYEQYF.

This clonotype was recorded at least ten times. V gene TRBV20-1 combines with J gene TRBJ2-3, with D possibly being TRBD1 or TRBD2 (6 bases each). V gave up 0 bases and J gave up 9 bases, with 19 bases separating them. The CDR3 runs 15 residues. Per the germline V gene, CDR1 is DFQATT and CDR2 is SNEGSKA (reference sequence). The CDR3 spells CSARDMDGGSRTQYF. The CDR3 nucleotides are TGCAGTGCTAGAGATATGGACGGGGGCTCAAGGACGCAGTATTTT.

This clonotype showed up just a few times. The gene calls are TRBV19 and TRBJ1-5; D is perhaps TRBD1 (5 bases). This CDR3 spans 13 amino acids. Germline V CDR1 and CDR2: LNHDA, SQIVND (reference sequence). The V gene lost 5 bases and the J gene lost 4 bases, with 9 bases spanning the gap. The CDR3: CASSARENQPQHF. The CDR3 nucleotides read TGTGCCAGTAGTGCCAGGGAAAATCAGCCCCAGCATTTT. The full variable domain, with the rest looked up from reference TRBV19 and TRBJ1-5, is DGGITQSPKYLFRKEGQNVTLSCEQNLNHDAMYWYRQDPGQGLRLIYYSQIVNDFQKGDIAEGYSVSREKKESFPLTVTSAQKNPTAFYLCASSARENQPQHFGDGTRLSIL.

This clonotype was seen ten or more times. The CDR3 nucleotides are TGCGCCAGCACCCGGGACCCCCATCAGCCCCAGCATTTT. Translating gives CASTRDPHQPQHF. The V gene is TRBV10-2, the J gene TRBJ1-5; D is perhaps TRBD1 (5 bases). V lost 7 bases and J lost 5, with 12 bases in between. There are 13 residues in the CDR3. Per germline, CDR1 WSHSY and CDR2 SAAADI.

Only a few counts were recorded for this clonotype. A much larger clone is a single base away; this may be a read error. The chain couples TRBV12-3 or TRBV12-4 to TRBJ1-5; D remains ambiguous. V lost 5 bases and J 7 bases, leaving 12 bases between the germline ends. The CDR3 has 13 amino acids. The CDR3 nucleotides are TGTGCCAGCAGTCCCGAAAGGCCCCAGCCCCAGCATTTT. This codes for CASSPERPQPQHF.

This clonotype was observed at least ten times. The rearrangement uses TRBV12-3 or TRBV12-4 and TRBJ2-2, with 9 bases aligning to TRBD1. J gave up 5 bases and V 4 bases, and 5 bases lay outside the gene matches. The CDR3 covers 15 residues. This CDR3 is CASSYGTGRTGELFF. The CDR3 DNA sequence: TGTGCCAGCAGTTATGGGACAGGGCGGACCGGGGAGCTGTTTTTT.

This clonotype has at least ten counts. Relative to the germline gene, one junction end is altered; a read error may explain this. The chain combines TRBV5-6 with TRBJ2-7; D unresolved. CDR3 size: 11 residues. Per germline, CDR1 SGHDT and CDR2 YYEEEE. The CDR3 coding sequence is TGTGCCAGCAGCTTTGGGCGGCACTGGGTCTTC. It specifies CASSFGRHWVF.

This clonotype was seen at least ten times. The chain uses TRBV29-1 and TRBJ2-5; D may be TRBD1 or TRBD2 (5 bases each). Germline V gene lookup returns CDR1 SQVTM and CDR2 ANQGSEA. CDR3 length equals 12 residues. V lost 6 bases and J 4 bases, leaving 12 bases between the germline ends. The CDR3 coding sequence is TGCAGCGTGGGACGGCTCGGAGAGACCCAGTACTTC. As protein: CSVGRLGETQYF.